The 14 T cell receptor beta chains given below trace back to one sample, sequenced in a study of OX40 agonist ivuxolimab in advanced cancers. The data were produced by immunoSEQ multiplex PCR, yet TCRdb's version contains in-frame clones alone and is incomplete. The sample consists of tens of thousands of clones, roughly nine tenths of them appearing once. The input for sequencing was CD4+ or CD8+ T cells sorted from blood, taken in a trial of the OX40 agonist ivuxolimab. These receptors were collected from an adult with an advanced solid tumor such as melanoma, head and neck, liver or kidney cancer.

This clone was seen just once. The rearrangement joins TRBV5-4 to TRBJ2-7; 8 nucleotides match TRBD1. Germline assignment: CDR1 SGHNT and CDR2 YYREEE (reference sequence). The CDR3 has 14 residues. V lost 4 bases to trimming and J lost 3 bases; unmatched junction nucleotides: 6. The CDR3 protein is CASSRGQGLYEQYF. CDR3 nucleotide sequence: TGTGCCAGCAGCCGAGGACAGGGTCTCTACGAGCAGTACTTC.

The V call is TRBV9, the J call TRBJ1-2; D is perhaps TRBD1 (5 bases). This CDR3 is built from 17 residues. V shed 3 bases and J shed 0 bases, with 18 bases lying between them. The germline gives CDR1 SGDLS, CDR2 YYNGEE. DNA of the CDR3: TGTGCCAGCAGCGCCTCCCCAAGGGGTGACACTAACTATGGCTACACCTTC. Residues: CASSASPRGDTNYGYTF.

This clone was counted a few times. This chain joins TRBV6-5 and TRBJ1-6; D perhaps matches TRBD1 (5 bases). Deletions cut 2 bases from V and 10 bases from J, with 9 bases between. From germline, CDR1 is MNHEY and CDR2 SVGAGI. The CDR3 contains 13 residues. Written as DNA, the CDR3 is TGTGCCAGCAGTTACGAAGGGGAGTCACCCCTCCACTTT. This gives the protein CASSYEGESPLHF.

J is TRBJ2-4 and V is TRBV6-1, with 7 bases matching TRBD2. V trimming: 4 bases; J trimming: 10 bases; junction bases outside the gene matches: 13. The CDR3 is 15 amino acids. In germline, CDR1 is MNHNS, CDR2 SASEGT. The CDR3 here is CASSVGGGSGSIQYF. The CDR3 coding sequence is TGTGCCAGCAGTGTTGGGGGGGGTAGTGGATCAATTCAGTACTTC.

The V call is TRBV4-1, the J call TRBJ2-1; D is unclear. The CDR3 consists of 15 residues. Trimming removed 6 bases at V and 8 bases at J, with 20 bases between. Germline V lookup: CDR1 MGHRA, CDR2 YSYEKL. CDR3 amino acids: CASRVTPAGFDEQFF. CDR3 DNA sequence: TGCGCCAGCAGGGTGACACCTGCCGGGTTCGATGAGCAGTTCTTC.

This clone has only one observation. The chain is built from TRBV19 and TRBJ2-4; D gene unclear. The CDR3 runs 16 residues. V was shortened by 1 base and J by 1 base, with 11 bases between the two germline ends. Germline assignment: CDR1 LNHDA and CDR2 SQIVND (reference sequence). CDR3 sequence (DNA): TGTGCCAGTAGTATAGCGATTTCCCTGGCCAAAAACATTCAGTACTTC. Translated, it gives CASSIAISLAKNIQYF.

This sequence joins TRBV18 and TRBJ2-5; maybe TRBD2 (6 bases). V was clipped by 1 base and J by 1 base, with 10 bases between them. CDR3 size: 15 residues. Germline-derived CDR1 and CDR2 are KGHSH and LQKENI. Here the CDR3 reads CASSPLLTSQETQYF. The CDR3 nucleotides read TGTGCCAGCTCACCACTCCTGACTAGCCAAGAGACCCAGTACTTC.

This sequence joins TRBV6-6 and TRBJ2-3; D may correspond to TRBD1 or TRBD2 (7 bases each). Germline V lookup: CDR1 MNHNY, CDR2 SVGAGI (reference sequence). The CDR3 spans 16 residues. Trimming stripped 4 bases from V and 2 bases from J, with 16 bases between. The CDR3 here is CASSSQGGGFTDTQYF. The CDR3 DNA is TGTGCCAGCAGTTCCCAGGGGGGGGGCTTCACAGATACGCAGTATTTT.

This chain joins TRBV4-1 and TRBJ1-2; TRBD1 matches 9 bases. Germline V gives CDR1 MGHRA, CDR2 YSYEKL. The CDR3 length is 19 residues. V was clipped by 1 base and J by 0 bases; unmatched bases: 12. The CDR3 region is CASSQAWTGTGLANYGYTF. The DNA for the CDR3 is TGCGCCAGCAGCCAAGCGTGGACCGGGACAGGGTTGGCTAACTATGGCTACACCTTC.

CDR3 coding DNA: TGTGCCAGCAGCTACGGGACAGGAAGGGACGAGCAGTACTTC. Translation: CASSYGTGRDEQYF. The V gene is TRBV5-6, the J gene TRBJ2-7; 8 nucleotides align to TRBD1. Germline CDR1 reads SGHDT; CDR2 reads YYEEEE. The CDR3 contains 14 residues. V was clipped by 3 bases and J by 5 bases; unmatched bases: 7.

For the CDR3, the DNA is TGTGCCAGCAGCTTAACACCGACTAATGAAAAACTGTTTTTT. It encodes CASSLTPTNEKLFF. The chain joins TRBV7-9 to TRBJ1-4; no clear D. The CDR3 spans 14 residues. The V and J ends lost 2 bases and 2 bases respectively, with 6 bases between them. CDR1 and CDR2 (germline): SEHNR, FQNEAQ (reference sequence).

The chain employs TRBV4-1 and TRBJ1-5; possibly TRBD1 for D (5 bases). The CDR3 contains 14 residues. The V gene lost 0 bases and the J gene lost 6 bases, with 9 bases spanning the gap. Looked up from germline, CDR1 is MGHRA and CDR2 is YSYEKL. Written as DNA, the CDR3 is TGCGCCAGCAGCCAAGACTGGGGGGGTCAGCCCCAGCATTTT. Its translation is CASSQDWGGQPQHF.

This clone is a singleton in its sample. The V gene is TRBV4-1, the J gene TRBJ2-5, with 11 positions matching TRBD1. V gave up 6 bases and J gave up 4 bases; unmatched junction bases: 7. CDR1 and CDR2 from the germline V gene are MGHRA and YSYEKL. The CDR3 has 15 residues. The CDR3 DNA sequence: TGCGCCAGCAGTGCAACTGGGACAGGGGGAGAGACCCAGTACTTC. Translating it yields CASSATGTGGETQYF.

The V call is TRBV5-1, the J call TRBJ2-7, with D possibly being TRBD1 or TRBD2 (5 bases each). Germline CDR1 SGHRS, CDR2 YFSETQ. This CDR3 region has 15 residues. Trimming shortened V by 4 bases and J by 6 bases, and 20 bases separated the two germline ends. The CDR3 coding sequence is TGCGCCAGCAGCGTGGACACTGGGGGTATAAGCGAGCAGTACTTC. Protein sequence: CASSVDTGGISEQYF.